The entry below gives a single T cell receptor (beta chain) sequence along with its context. The clone's antigen remains unknown. It has no much larger one-base neighbor in the sample; base qualities were not kept. The data were obtained in a study of CD8 T cells in Susac syndrome (dated by TCRdb to about 2019). Regarding the study in general: Of the Susac syndrome patients who were sequenced, about eight were in clinical remission while six had clinically active disease. At blood withdrawal, Susac syndrome patients were therapy-naive, treated with corticosteroids (with IVIg additionally given to some), or treated with IVIg alone. Repertoire sequencing was used to test whether CD8+ T cell activation and differentiation in Susac syndrome was antigen driven. CD8+ T cell repertoire clonality was compared between over 9 healthy donors, around 14 Susac syndrome patients and 15 or so multiple sclerosis patients. Overall results and qualifications from the work: The number of individuals in the TCR sequencing and HLA analysis was recognized as being relatively small. Roughly 15 and five Susac-specific public clones were found in the total CD8+ and CD8+ TEMRA repertoires, respectively. Susac syndrome CD8+ repertoires showed clonal expansion, highest in CD8+ TEMRA cells and greater in clinically active than remitting patients.

V sheds 4 bases and J sheds 7 bases, leaving 22 bases between their ends. Including cysteine and phenylalanine, the CDR3 has 16 amino acids. Only CDR3 DNA is held: 48 bases, read in frame from base 1. Peripheral blood CD8+ and CD4+ T cells from healthy donors, Susac syndrome patients and multiple sclerosis patients were profiled using high-throughput TCR beta sequencing. The Susac syndrome patients fulfilled recently defined diagnostic criteria for definite or probable disease. Bulk CD8+ and CD4+ T cells were purified by magnetic negative isolation, while CD8+ TEMRA cells were enriched using FACS. Blood was drawn into EDTA tubes, processed within 24 hours, and PBMCs were isolated by density gradient centrifugation. PBMCs destined for TCR sequencing were cryopreserved in liquid nitrogen and later thawed in a 37 °C water bath. The sorted or isolated CD4+, CD8+ and CD8+ TEMRA cells had a purity of 90% or higher.

RNA was extracted using the RNeasy kit, and about 0.45 to 1 microgram was reverse transcribed with random hexamers. The immunoSEQ multiplex PCR assay, covering 54 Vbeta and 13 Jbeta segments, was used to amplify TCR beta CDR3 regions. PCR amplification bias was corrected using a synthetic template baseline for primer optimization and computational correction. For the original study's pipeline: Reads were assigned to V, D and J genes according to IMGT and analyzed in immunoSEQ Analyzer, with only productive sequences retained. To calculate clonality, Shannon entropy was normalized by log2 of the number of productive unique sequences and then subtracted from one. For each patient and control, public and private clones were evaluated among the 100 most prevalent clones. Clones were defined as Susac-specific when absent from the healthy and MS cohorts, from fewer than 1,300 published viral clones and from other ImmuneACCESS disease sequences. TCRdb cleaned the public reads at Q25 with fastp, built clones with MiXCR and kept in-frame beta chains. One record per CDR3 amino acid sequence lists the most common genes and DNA. These V and J calls derive from TCRdb rather than the authors' analysis. The sample table holds some 130,000 distinct CDR3 sequences, of which 95% were seen once. Roughly 0.2% of the sample belongs to the ten largest clones.

Recombination linked TRBV12-3 or TRBV12-4 to TRBJ2-5; the D gene is perhaps TRBD1 or TRBD2, each of them matching over 5 bases. This clonotype was obtained from a human donor with Susac syndrome. Sample: CD8+ T cells from PBMCs. The nucleotide sequence is given as TGTGCCAGCAGTTCGATGATTGTCAGGGACCCTTCGACCCAGTACTTC. It translates to CASSSMIVRDPSTQYF.